The clone carrying this TCR beta chain has a count of ten or more. Antigen unknown. Prepared TCR beta cDNA libraries contained unique molecular identifiers. TCRdb reanalysed the PCR reads using MiXCR and keeps one entry per CDR3 protein. Found here are about 260,000 distinct CDR3 sequences, about 38% of them singletons; the top ten hold under 5.5%. This specimen belongs to a study of post-analysis software for immune sequencing data. On the study more broadly: Progressive-relapsing, secondary progressive and relapsing-remitting multiple sclerosis were among the disease courses included. Regarding the study as a whole: Under F measure analysis, samples from one preparation batch co-clustered strongly. Patients showed TRBV5-6, TRBV5-1 and TRBV20-1 among a few TRBV segments more frequent than in controls.

Germline V gene data show CDR1 as MRHNA and CDR2 as SNTAGT. V shed 3 bases and J 4 bases; nucleotides not matched to a gene: 0. The CDR3 extends over 15 amino acids. Specimen: blood. The V and J genes are TRBV6-4 and TRBJ2-2, with 12 bases lining up with TRBD2. The source is a girl under 18 with multiple sclerosis. The CDR3 sequence is CASSELAGGTGELFF. The CDR3 DNA reads as TGTGCCAGCAGTGAACTAGCGGGGGGCACCGGGGAGCTGTTTTTT.